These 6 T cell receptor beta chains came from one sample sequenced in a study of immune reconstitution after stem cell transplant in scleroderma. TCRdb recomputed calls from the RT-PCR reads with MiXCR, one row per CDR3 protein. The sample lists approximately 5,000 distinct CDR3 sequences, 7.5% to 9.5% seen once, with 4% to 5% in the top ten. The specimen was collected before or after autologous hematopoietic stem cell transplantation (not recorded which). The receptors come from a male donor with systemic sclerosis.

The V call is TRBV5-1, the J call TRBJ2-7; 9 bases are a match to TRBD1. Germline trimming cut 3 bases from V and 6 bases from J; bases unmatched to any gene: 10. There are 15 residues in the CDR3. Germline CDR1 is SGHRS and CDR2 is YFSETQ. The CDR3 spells CASSSGGTGQSEQYF. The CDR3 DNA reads TGCGCCAGCAGCTCGGGCGGGACAGGGCAGAGCGAGCAGTACTTC.

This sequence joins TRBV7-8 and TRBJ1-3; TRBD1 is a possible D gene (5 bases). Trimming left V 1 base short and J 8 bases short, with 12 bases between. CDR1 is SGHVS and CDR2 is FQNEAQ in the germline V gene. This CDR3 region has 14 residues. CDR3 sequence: CASSLGKGRYTIYF. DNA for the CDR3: TGTGCCAGCAGCTTAGGGAAGGGGCGATACACCATATATTTT.

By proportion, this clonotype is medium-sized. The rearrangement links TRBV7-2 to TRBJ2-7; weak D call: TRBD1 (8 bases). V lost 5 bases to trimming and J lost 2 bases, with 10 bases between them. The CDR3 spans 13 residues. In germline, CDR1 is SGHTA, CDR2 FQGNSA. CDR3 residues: CASSTGGAYEQYF. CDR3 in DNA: TGTGCCAGCAGCACAGGGGGGGCCTACGAGCAGTACTTC.

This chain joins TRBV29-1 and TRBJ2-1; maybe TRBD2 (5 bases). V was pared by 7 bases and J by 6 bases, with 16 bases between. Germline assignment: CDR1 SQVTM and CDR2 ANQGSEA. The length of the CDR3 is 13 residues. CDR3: CSASIGITNEQFF. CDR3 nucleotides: TGCAGCGCCTCAATCGGGATTACCAATGAGCAGTTCTTC.

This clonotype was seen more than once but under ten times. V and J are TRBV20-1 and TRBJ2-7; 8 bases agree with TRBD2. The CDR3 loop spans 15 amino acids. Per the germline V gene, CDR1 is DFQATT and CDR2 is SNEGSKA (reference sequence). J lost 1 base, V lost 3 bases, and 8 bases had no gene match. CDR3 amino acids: CSARWGTRVSYEQYF. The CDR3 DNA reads TGCAGTGCTAGGTGGGGGACTAGGGTTTCCTACGAGCAGTACTTC.

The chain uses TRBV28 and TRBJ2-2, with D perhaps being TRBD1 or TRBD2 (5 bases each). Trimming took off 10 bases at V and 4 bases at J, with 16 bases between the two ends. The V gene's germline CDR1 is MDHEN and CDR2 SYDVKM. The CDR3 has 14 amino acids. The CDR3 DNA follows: TGTGCCACCGACTGGGGGTCGGGCACCGGGGAGCTGTTTTTT. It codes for CATDWGSGTGELFF.